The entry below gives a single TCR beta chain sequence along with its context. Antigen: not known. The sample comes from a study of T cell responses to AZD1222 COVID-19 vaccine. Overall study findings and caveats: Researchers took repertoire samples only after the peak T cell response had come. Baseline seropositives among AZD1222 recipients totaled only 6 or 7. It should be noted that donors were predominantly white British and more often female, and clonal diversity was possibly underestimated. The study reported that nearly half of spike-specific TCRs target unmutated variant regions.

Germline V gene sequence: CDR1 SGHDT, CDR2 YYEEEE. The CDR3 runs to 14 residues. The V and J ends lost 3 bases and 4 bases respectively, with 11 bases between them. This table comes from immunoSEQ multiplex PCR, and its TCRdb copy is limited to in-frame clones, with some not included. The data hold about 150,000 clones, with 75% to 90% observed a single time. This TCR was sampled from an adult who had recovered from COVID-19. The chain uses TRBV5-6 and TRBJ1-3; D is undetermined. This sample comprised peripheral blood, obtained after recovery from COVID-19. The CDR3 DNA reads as TGTGCCAGCAGCTACAAGGGAGAGGGAAACACCATATATTTT. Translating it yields CASSYKGEGNTIYF.